The rows below give T cell receptor beta chains drawn from one sample of a study of regulatory T cells in long-lasting Graves disease. TCRdb re-derived calls from the multiplex PCR reads in MiXCR, one entry per CDR3 protein. The sample shows some 370,000 distinct CDR3 sequences, roughly 10% of them seen only once. The data also belong to a second study, concerning T cells in Graves' hyperthyroidism and ophthalmopathy.

The material sequenced was peripheral blood mononuclear cells (PBMCs), taken at new diagnosis, from a patient treated with antithyroid drugs. These receptors originate from a woman aged 18-30 years with Graves disease. Both conserved end residues are part of each CDR3. Fields, in order: CDR3 length, D gene, V gene, J gene, clone size, CDR3 protein, CDR3 DNA. The D gene is left open where the match is weak. Not all rows give a size; the values are once, few, many and, for expanded clones, a class.

14	-	TRBV27	TRBJ2-7	-	CASKPGRASYEQYF	TGTGCCAGCAAACCGGGACGAGCCTCCTACGAGCAGTACTTC
14	-	TRBV9	TRBJ1-3	-	CASSGGLAGNTIYF	TGTGCCAGCAGCGGAGGTCTGGCCGGAAACACCATATATTTT
14	TRBD1	TRBV14	TRBJ1-1	many	CASSQATGGAEAFF	TGTGCCAGCAGCCAAGCTACAGGGGGAGCTGAAGCTTTCTTT
16	TRBD1	TRBV27	TRBJ1-1	many	CASSFSPTGMNTEAFF	TGTGCCAGCAGTTTTTCTCCGACAGGGATGAACACTGAAGCTTTCTTT
13	-	TRBV29-1	TRBJ2-3	many	CSAEDGGTDTQYF	TGCAGCGCTGAGGACGGGGGCACAGATACGCAGTATTTT
14	-	TRBV19	TRBJ1-1	-	CASSMEQMNTEAFF	TGTGCCAGTAGTATGGAACAGATGAACACTGAAGCTTTCTTT
15	-	TRBV19	TRBJ1-5	few	CASSITQGTSQPQHF	TGTGCCAGTAGTATCACACAGGGAACCAGTCAGCCCCAGCATTTT
13	-	TRBV6-5	TRBJ1-1	many	CASSYDLRSSAFF	TGTGCCAGCAGTTACGACTTACGAAGCTCTGCTTTCTTT
11	-	TRBV20-1	TRBJ1-1	many	CSAGGTTEAFF	TGCAGTGCTGGAGGAACCACGGAAGCTTTCTTT
16	-	TRBV7-9	TRBJ1-4	-	CASSLSLHNGNEKLFF	TGTGCCAGCAGCTTAAGTCTACACAACGGTAATGAAAAACTGTTTTTT
15	-	TRBV5-5	TRBJ1-1	few	CASSTQGEGDTEAFF	TGTGCCAGCAGTACACAGGGCGAGGGGGACACTGAAGCTTTCTTT
14	-	TRBV6-1	TRBJ1-4	many	CASSEDGYNEKLFF	TGTGCCAGCAGTGAAGACGGATATAATGAAAAACTGTTTTTT
11	TRBD1	TRBV7-2	TRBJ2-1	-	CASSSWTGKFF	TGTGCCAGCAGCTCCTGGACAGGAAAGTTCTTC
16	TRBD2	TRBV7-2	TRBJ2-3	-	CASSQDIAGITDKQYF	TGCGCCAGCAGCCAAGACATAGCGGGAATAACAGATAAGCAGTATTTT
17	-	TRBV28	TRBJ2-3	many	CASSSVGISRGPDTQYF	TGTGCCAGCAGTTCGGTCGGGATCTCGAGGGGCCCAGATACGCAGTATTTT
14	-	TRBV6-1	TRBJ1-1	many	CASSPTGEFDEAFF	TGTGCCAGCAGCCCCACCGGGGAATTTGATGAAGCTTTCTTT
18	TRBD2	TRBV7-6	TRBJ2-7	many	CASSSQGTSGGSVYEQYF	TGTGCCAGCAGCTCACAGGGGACTAGCGGGGGATCAGTCTACGAGCAGTACTTC
15	-	TRBV28	TRBJ2-1	many	CASSLIAASYNEQFF	TGTGCCAGCAGTCTTATAGCGGCATCCTACAATGAGCAGTTCTTC
21	TRBD2	TRBV7-8	TRBJ2-1	many	CASSHPRRLAGRMSSYNEQFF	TGTGCCAGCAGCCACCCACGGAGACTAGCGGGTCGAATGAGCTCCTACAATGAGCAGTTCTTC
14	-	TRBV15	TRBJ2-5	few	CATSREGTRETQYF	TGTGCCACCAGCAGAGAAGGGACTCGTGAGACCCAGTACTTC
17	TRBD2	TRBV27	TRBJ2-7	many	CASSPGLAGGLSYEQYF	TGTGCCAGCAGTCCCGGATTAGCGGGAGGCCTCTCCTACGAGCAGTACTTC
11	-	TRBV12-3/TRBV12-4	TRBJ2-2	-	CASSFWGELFF	TGTGCCAGCAGTTTTTGGGGGGAGCTGTTTTTT
18	-	TRBV11-2	TRBJ2-2	-	CASRTRSGSHANTGGLFF	TGTGCCAGCAGAACAAGGAGCGGCTCGCACGCGAACACCGGGGGGCTGTTTTTT
16	TRBD1	TRBV28	TRBJ2-7	few	CASRNPGTGSPYEQYF	TGTGCCAGCAGAAACCCTGGGACAGGTTCCCCCTACGAGCAGTACTTC
15	-	TRBV20-1	TRBJ1-2	few	CSARGSSLLLYGYTF	TGCAGTGCTAGAGGGTCGAGCCTGCTACTCTATGGCTACACCTTC
13	-	TRBV24-1	TRBJ2-5	many	CATALRGEETQYF	TGTGCCACCGCCCTCCGCGGGGAAGAGACCCAGTACTTC
15	TRBD2	TRBV20-1	TRBJ2-5	-	CSARAGRATQETQYF	TGCAGTGCTAGAGCTGGGAGGGCGACCCAAGAGACCCAGTACTTC
15	TRBD1	TRBV6-1	TRBJ1-1	many	CASTRDRGLRTEAFF	TGTGCCAGCACCCGAGACAGGGGGCTGAGGACTGAAGCTTTCTTT
12	-	TRBV29-1	TRBJ1-3	-	CSVRTAGNTIYF	TGCAGCGTTAGGACGGCTGGAAACACCATATATTTT
15	TRBD1	TRBV19	TRBJ1-1	few	CASTDRDVGNTEAFF	TGTGCCAGTACGGACAGGGACGTAGGGAACACTGAAGCTTTCTTT
15	TRBD2	TRBV20-1	TRBJ2-5	many	CSARETAGGQETQYF	TGCAGTGCTAGAGAAACGGCGGGGGGGCAAGAGACCCAGTACTTC
13	-	TRBV29-1	TRBJ2-7	few	CSVYGGSSYEQYF	TGCAGCGTTTACGGGGGATCGTCCTACGAGCAGTACTTC
15	-	TRBV6-1	TRBJ1-1	-	CATSQGLGWYTEAFF	TGTGCCACCAGCCAGGGGTTGGGTTGGTACACTGAAGCTTTCTTT
18	-	TRBV5-1	TRBJ2-1	-	CASSLPQGLGTRDNEQFF	TGCGCCAGCAGCTTACCACAGGGATTAGGAACTCGGGACAATGAGCAGTTCTTC
13	TRBD1	TRBV12-3/TRBV12-4	TRBJ1-1	many	CASSWDRGTEAFF	TGTGCCAGCAGTTGGGACAGGGGAACTGAAGCTTTCTTT
13	-	TRBV5-1	TRBJ1-1	many	CASSLGGTTEAFF	TGTGCCAGCAGCTTAGGGGGAACCACTGAAGCTTTCTTT
17	TRBD2	TRBV7-2	TRBJ2-5	many	CASSLALTSGSRETQYF	TGTGCCAGCAGCTTAGCCTTGACTAGCGGGAGCAGAGAGACCCAGTACTTC
14	-	TRBV2	TRBJ2-1	many	CASSEAKRWIEQFF	TGTGCCAGCAGTGAAGCGAAACGCTGGATTGAGCAGTTCTTC
12	-	TRBV29-1	TRBJ2-2	many	CSVVSLAGELFF	TGCAGCGTTGTCAGCTTGGCCGGGGAGCTGTTTTTT
15	-	TRBV5-5	TRBJ2-7	-	CASSLSQGYTYEQYF	TGTGCCAGCAGCTTGTCACAGGGATATACCTACGAGCAGTACTTC
16	-	TRBV13	TRBJ2-3	-	CASSLSGPISTDTQYF	TGTGCCAGCAGTCTATCCGGACCAATATCCACAGATACGCAGTATTTT
19	-	TRBV6-2/TRBV6-3	TRBJ2-1	many	CASSSTQGRRPRNYNEQFF	TGTGCCAGCAGCTCTACACAGGGCAGACGCCCTAGGAACTACAATGAGCAGTTCTTC
15	TRBD1	TRBV5-1	TRBJ2-7	many	CASSFRQGQPYEQYF	TGCGCCAGCAGCTTCCGACAGGGCCAACCCTACGAGCAGTACTTC